These 13 T cell receptor beta chains were sequenced from one sample in a study of T cells in localized non-small cell lung cancer. Produced via immunoSEQ multiplex PCR; TCRdb's table is partial and in-frame only. This sample has some 64,000 clones, with roughly four fifths found just once. Sequencing was performed on PBMCs, taken before any cancer treatment. The origin of the receptors is a man between 40 and 70 years old with stage II lung adenocarcinoma.

This clone has a single count. The J gene is TRBJ2-7, the V gene TRBV4-1, with D tentatively TRBD2 (6 bases). Per germline, CDR1 MGHRA and CDR2 YSYEKL. The CDR3 is 14 amino acids. Trimming removed 1 base at V and 0 bases at J, with 7 bases between. DNA of the CDR3: TGCGCCAGCAGCCAAGGACTAGTCTCCTACGAGCAGTACTTC. This translates into CASSQGLVSYEQYF.

The V and J genes are TRBV9 and TRBJ2-1; TRBD2 is a possible D gene (5 bases). Germline loops: CDR1 SGDLS, CDR2 YYNGEE. There are 15 residues in the CDR3. Trimming took off 3 bases at V and 4 bases at J, with 14 bases between the two ends. In DNA form, the CDR3 reads TGTGCCAGCAGCGCCCGGGGAGACGGGTACAATGAGCAGTTCTTC. Amino acids: CASSARGDGYNEQFF.

The rearrangement uses TRBV6-6 and TRBJ2-2; 10 positions agree with TRBD2. The germline V gene encodes CDR1 MNHNY and CDR2 SVGAGI (reference sequence). Trimming removed 6 bases from V and 5 bases from J; junction bases left unmatched: 6. This CDR3 is 15 amino acids long. The CDR3 reads CASRSSGRLTGELFF. CDR3 bases: TGTGCCAGCAGGTCTAGCGGGAGACTTACCGGGGAGCTGTTTTTT.

This clone was recorded once. The gene calls are TRBV7-3 and TRBJ2-3, with TRBD2 identical over 10 bases. Looked up from germline, CDR1 is SGHTA and CDR2 is FQGTGA. This CDR3 contains 16 residues. V was clipped by 5 bases and J by 5 bases; unmatched bases: 10. In DNA, the CDR3 is TGTGCCAGCAGCGCCACCCCAACTAGCGGGATAGATACGCAGTATTTT. Translated: CASSATPTSGIDTQYF. Looking up the rest from reference TRBV7-3 and TRBJ2-3 gives the full variable domain: GAGVSQTPSNKVTEKGKYVELRCDPISGHTALYWYRQSLGQGPEFLIYFQGTGAADDSGLPNDRFFAVRPEGSVSTLKIQRTERGDSAVYLCASSATPTSGIDTQYFGPGTRLTVL.

The chain combines TRBV14 with TRBJ2-7; unclear D gene. The CDR3 consists of 13 residues. The V end was cut by 8 bases, the J end by 5 bases, with 16 bases between. CDR1 is SGHDN and CDR2 is FVKESK in the germline V gene. In DNA form, the CDR3 reads TGTGCCAGCTCACGGACCTCGGCCCACGAGCAGTACTTC. Protein sequence: CASSRTSAHEQYF.

The table lists this clone with a few counts. The rearrangement joins TRBV27 to TRBJ2-7, with D unresolved. Germline CDR1 is MNHEY and CDR2 is SMNVEV (reference sequence). This CDR3 has 11 amino acids. V was clipped by 5 bases and J by 3 bases, with 5 bases between them. CDR3 protein: CASSPVYEQYF. CDR3 sequence (DNA): TGTGCCAGCAGTCCCGTCTACGAGCAGTACTTC.

At least ten counts were recorded for this clone. The CDR3: CASSPGLAAYEQFF. CDR3 nucleotides: TGTGCCAGCAGCCCGGGACTAGCGGCTTATGAGCAGTTCTTC. The rearrangement uses TRBV7-3 and TRBJ2-1; 11 bases match TRBD2. The germline V gene has CDR1 SGHTA and CDR2 FQGTGA. Trimming at V came to 5 bases and at J to 8 bases, leaving 5 bases not matched to a gene. The CDR3 consists of 14 residues.

The rearrangement joins TRBV4-2 to TRBJ2-7; 7 positions match TRBD2. The CDR3 consists of 15 residues. CDR1 and CDR2 from the germline V gene are LGHNA and YNFKEQ. Trimming removed 4 bases from V and 4 bases from J; junction bases left unmatched: 10. For the CDR3, the DNA is TGTGCCAGCAGCCGGGGGAGCGGGGATTCATACGAGCAGTACTTC. Its translation: CASSRGSGDSYEQYF.

J is TRBJ2-1 and V is TRBV5-6, with 11 bases that match TRBD2. Germline V gene data show CDR1 as SGHDT and CDR2 as YYEEEE. CDR3 length: 17 residues. Unmatched junction bases numbered 11, after V lost 3 bases and J lost 6 bases. CDR3 sequence (DNA): TGTGCCAGCAGCTCGAAAGGGACTAGCGGTACCTCCAATGAGCAGTTCTTC. This gives the protein CASSSKGTSGTSNEQFF.

The sample holds one count of this clone. The genes are TRBV5-5 and TRBJ1-2, with D perhaps matching TRBD1 (6 bases). Germline assignment: CDR1 SGHKS and CDR2 YYEKEE (reference sequence). Trimming removed 4 bases from V and 4 bases from J, with 14 bases in between. The CDR3 spans 14 residues. The DNA for the CDR3 is TGTGCCAGCAGCACACCGGACAGCCCCTATGGCTACACCTTC. Amino acids: CASSTPDSPYGYTF. Complete variable domain (other parts from reference TRBV5-5 and TRBJ1-2): DAGVTQSPTHLIKTRGQQVTLRCSPISGHKSVSWYQQVLGQGPQFIFQYYEKEERGRGNFPDRFSARQFPNYSSELNVNALLLGDSALYLCASSTPDSPYGYTFGSGTRLTVV.

This rearrangement joins TRBV11-2 to TRBJ1-5, with 7 bases that match TRBD1. This CDR3 region has 14 residues. Trimming cost V 5 bases and J 5 bases; bases outside gene matches: 6. Germline assignment: CDR1 SGHAT and CDR2 FQNNGV. The CDR3 DNA sequence: TGTGCCAGCAGCCTACAGGGGATGGATCAGCCCCAGCATTTT. This translates into CASSLQGMDQPQHF.

Here the CDR3 reads CASSERGGNTEAFF. In nucleotides, the CDR3 is TGTGCCAGCAGTGAAAGGGGGGGGAACACTGAAGCTTTCTTT. The V gene is TRBV2, the J gene TRBJ1-1; TRBD1 is a possible D gene (6 bases). This CDR3 is built from 14 residues. CDR1 is SNHLY and CDR2 is FYNNEI in the germline V gene. V lost 2 bases to trimming and J lost 1 base, with 8 bases between them.

This chain connects TRBV5-1 to TRBJ1-1; D gene unclear. The V gene's germline CDR1 is SGHRS and CDR2 YFSETQ. The CDR3 loop spans 14 amino acids. The germline V and J ends were trimmed by 4 bases and 1 base, with 11 bases remaining between them. Here the CDR3 reads CASSPQGGNTEAFF. The CDR3 DNA reads TGCGCCAGCAGCCCGCAAGGTGGGAACACTGAAGCTTTCTTT.